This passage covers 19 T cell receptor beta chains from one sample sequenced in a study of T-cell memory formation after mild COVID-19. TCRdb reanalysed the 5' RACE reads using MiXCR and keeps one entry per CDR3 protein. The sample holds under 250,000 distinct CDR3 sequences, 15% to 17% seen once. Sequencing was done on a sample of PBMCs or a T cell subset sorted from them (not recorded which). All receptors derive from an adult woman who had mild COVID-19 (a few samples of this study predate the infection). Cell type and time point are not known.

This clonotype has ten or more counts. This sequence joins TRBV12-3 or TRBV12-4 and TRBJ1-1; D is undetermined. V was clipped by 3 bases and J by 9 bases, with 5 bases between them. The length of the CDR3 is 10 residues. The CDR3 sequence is CASSLGKAFF. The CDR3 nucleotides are TGTGCCAGCAGTTTGGGAAAAGCTTTCTTT.

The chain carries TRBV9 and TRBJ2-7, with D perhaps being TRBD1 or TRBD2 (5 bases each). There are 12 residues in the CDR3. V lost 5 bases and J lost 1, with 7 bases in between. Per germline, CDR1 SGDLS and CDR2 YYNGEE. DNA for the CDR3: TGTGCCAGCAGGGGGGAGTCCTACGAGCAGTACTTC. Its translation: CASRGESYEQYF. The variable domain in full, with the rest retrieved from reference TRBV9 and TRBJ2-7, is DSGVTQTPKHLITATGQRVTLRCSPRSGDLSVYWYQQSLDQGLQFLIQYYNGEERAKGNILERFSAQQFPDLHSELNLSSLELGDSALYFCASRGESYEQYFGPGTRLTVT.

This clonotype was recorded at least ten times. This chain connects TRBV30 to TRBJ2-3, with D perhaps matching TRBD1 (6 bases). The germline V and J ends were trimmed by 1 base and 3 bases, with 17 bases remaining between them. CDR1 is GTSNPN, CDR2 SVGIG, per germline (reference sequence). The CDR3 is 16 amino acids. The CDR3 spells CAWSAPRGGRTDTQYF. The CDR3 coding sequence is TGTGCCTGGAGTGCCCCCCGTGGGGGCCGAACAGATACGCAGTATTTT.

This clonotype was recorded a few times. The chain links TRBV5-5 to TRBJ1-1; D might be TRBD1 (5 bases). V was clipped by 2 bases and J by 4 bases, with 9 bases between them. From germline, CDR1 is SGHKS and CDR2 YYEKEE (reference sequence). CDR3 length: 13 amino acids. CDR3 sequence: CASSFIQGTEAFF. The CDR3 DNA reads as TGTGCCAGCAGCTTTATCCAGGGCACTGAAGCTTTCTTT.

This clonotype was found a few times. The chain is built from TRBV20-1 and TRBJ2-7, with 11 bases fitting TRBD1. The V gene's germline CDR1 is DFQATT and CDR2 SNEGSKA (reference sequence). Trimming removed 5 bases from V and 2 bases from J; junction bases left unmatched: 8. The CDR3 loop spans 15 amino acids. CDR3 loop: CSAGNRDRGTYEQYF. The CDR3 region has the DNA TGCAGTGCTGGAAACCGGGACAGGGGGACCTACGAGCAGTACTTC.

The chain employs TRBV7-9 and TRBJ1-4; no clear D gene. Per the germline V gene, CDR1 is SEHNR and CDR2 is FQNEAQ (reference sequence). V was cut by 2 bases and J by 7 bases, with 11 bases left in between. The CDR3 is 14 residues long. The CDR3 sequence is CASSLYGEREKLFF. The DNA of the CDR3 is TGTGCCAGCAGCTTATATGGGGAGCGTGAAAAACTGTTTTTT.

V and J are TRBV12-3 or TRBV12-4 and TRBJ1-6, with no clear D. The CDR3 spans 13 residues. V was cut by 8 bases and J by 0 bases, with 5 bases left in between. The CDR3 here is CASVSSYNSPLHF. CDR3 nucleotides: TGTGCCAGCGTAAGCTCCTATAATTCACCCCTCCACTTT.

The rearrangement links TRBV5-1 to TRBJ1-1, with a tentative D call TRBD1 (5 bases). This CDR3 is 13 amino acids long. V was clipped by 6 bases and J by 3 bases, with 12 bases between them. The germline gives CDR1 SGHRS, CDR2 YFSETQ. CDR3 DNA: TGCGCCAGCACCCTTATGGGGGACACTGAAGCTTTCTTT. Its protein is CASTLMGDTEAFF.

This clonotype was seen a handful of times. The CDR3 region has the DNA TGTGCCAGCAGTCCCCTTTTGGGGGCGTACAATGAGCAGTTCTTC. Translation gives CASSPLLGAYNEQFF. This chain uses TRBV12-3 or TRBV12-4 with TRBJ2-1, with D possibly being TRBD1 (6 bases). With 5 bases removed from V and 4 bases from J, the gap between germline ends came to 15 bases. This CDR3 contains 15 residues.

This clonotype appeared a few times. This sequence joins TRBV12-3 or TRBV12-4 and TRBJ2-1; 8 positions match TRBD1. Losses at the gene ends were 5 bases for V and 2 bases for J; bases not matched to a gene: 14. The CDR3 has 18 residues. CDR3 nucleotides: TGTGCCAGCAGTCCTAGGGGCCAGACAGGGGTCCCCTACAATGAGCAGTTCTTC. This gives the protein CASSPRGQTGVPYNEQFF.

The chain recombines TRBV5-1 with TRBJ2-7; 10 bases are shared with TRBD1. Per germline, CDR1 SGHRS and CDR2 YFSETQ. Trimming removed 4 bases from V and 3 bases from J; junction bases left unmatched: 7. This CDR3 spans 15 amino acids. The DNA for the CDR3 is TGCGCCAGCAGCCCCGCCGGACAGGGGGTCTACGAGCAGTACTTC. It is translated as CASSPAGQGVYEQYF. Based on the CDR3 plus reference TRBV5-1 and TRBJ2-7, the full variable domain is KAGVTQTPRYLIKTRGQQVTLSCSPISGHRSVSWYQQTPGQGLQFLFEYFSETQRNKGNFPGRFSGRQFSNSRSEMNVSTLELGDSALYLCASSPAGQGVYEQYFGPGTRLTVT.

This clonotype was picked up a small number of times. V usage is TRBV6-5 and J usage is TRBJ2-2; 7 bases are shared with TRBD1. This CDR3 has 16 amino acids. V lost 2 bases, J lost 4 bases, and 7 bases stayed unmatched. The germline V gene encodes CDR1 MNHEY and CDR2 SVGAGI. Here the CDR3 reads CASSYLDRASTGELFF. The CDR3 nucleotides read TGTGCCAGCAGTTACCTTGACAGGGCTAGCACCGGGGAGCTGTTTTTT.

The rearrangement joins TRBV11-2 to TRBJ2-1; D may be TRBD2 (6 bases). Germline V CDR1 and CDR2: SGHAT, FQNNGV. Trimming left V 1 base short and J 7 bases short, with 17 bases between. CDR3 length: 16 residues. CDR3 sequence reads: CASSLGTGRWANEQFF. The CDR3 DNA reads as TGTGCCAGCAGCTTAGGCACGGGGAGGTGGGCGAATGAGCAGTTCTTC.

The CDR3, as DNA: TGTGCCAGCAGCGTTGGTAGCGGCCAAGAGACCCAGTACTTC. Protein: CASSVGSGQETQYF. The chain is built from TRBV9 and TRBJ2-5; D is possibly TRBD2 (6 bases). The V end lost 2 bases, the J end lost 1 base, and 9 bases lay between the germline ends. This CDR3 spans 14 amino acids. CDR1 is SGDLS and CDR2 is YYNGEE in the germline V gene.

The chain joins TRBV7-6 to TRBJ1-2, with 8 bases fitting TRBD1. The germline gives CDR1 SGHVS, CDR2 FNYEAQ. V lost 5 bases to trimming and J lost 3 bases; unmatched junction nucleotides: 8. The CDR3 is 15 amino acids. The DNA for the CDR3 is TGTGCCAGCAGCCCTCGACCGGGACAGGACTATGGCTACACCTTC. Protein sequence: CASSPRPGQDYGYTF.

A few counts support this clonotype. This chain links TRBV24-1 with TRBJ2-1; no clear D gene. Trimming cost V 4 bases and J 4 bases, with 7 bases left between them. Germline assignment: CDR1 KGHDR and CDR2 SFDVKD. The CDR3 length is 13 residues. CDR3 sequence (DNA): TGTGCCACCAGTGACCCTGGGTACAATGAGCAGTTCTTC. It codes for CATSDPGYNEQFF.

The CDR3 protein is CATSRETAGYEQYF. CDR3 DNA sequence: TGTGCCACCAGCAGAGAAACGGCTGGCTACGAGCAGTACTTC. V and J are TRBV15 and TRBJ2-7, with D unclear. The CDR3 contains 14 residues. Per germline, CDR1 LNHNV and CDR2 YYDKDF (reference sequence). Trimming left V 0 bases short and J 3 bases short, with 9 bases between.

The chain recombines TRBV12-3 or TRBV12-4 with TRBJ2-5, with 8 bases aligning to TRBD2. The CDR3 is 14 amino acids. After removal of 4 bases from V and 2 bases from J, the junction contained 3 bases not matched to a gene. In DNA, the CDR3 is TGTGCCAGCAGTTCCGGGAGGGGGCAAGAGACCCAGTACTTC. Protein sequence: CASSSGRGQETQYF.

The CDR3 DNA follows: TGTGCCAGCAGTACTAGCGGGTTAAACAATGAGCAGTTCTTC. Amino acid sequence: CASSTSGLNNEQFF. The V gene is TRBV2, the J gene TRBJ2-1; 9 bases map to TRBD2. Germline lookup yields CDR1 SNHLY and CDR2 FYNNEI. J lost 5 bases, V lost 5 bases, and 4 bases had no gene match. This CDR3 is built from 14 residues.